Listed below are T cell receptor beta chains from one sample, sequenced in a study of control samples from healthy donors and cancer patients. Profiling relied on immunoSEQ multiplex PCR, and the TCRdb table lists in-frame clones only, not all of them. The table lists over 150,000 clones, 90% of them singletons. Sequencing was done on a sample of blood. All receptors derive from a woman aged 45-59 years in good health. The CDR3 runs from the conserved cysteine through the conserved F or W. The D gene is left open where the match is weak.

d_gene	len	v_gene	j_gene	CDR3nt	CDR3aa
NA	17	TRBV5-1	TRBJ1-1	TGCGCCAGCAGCTTGCCCTGGAACGACTATTTGAACACTGAAGCTTTCTTT	CASSLPWNDYLNTEAFF
TRBD2	17	TRBV11-2	TRBJ2-1	TGTGCCAGCAGCCCCACTCGACTAGCGGGAGGGAAGGAGGAGCAGTTCTTC	CASSPTRLAGGKEEQFF
NA	14	TRBV7-2	TRBJ2-1	TGTGCCAGCAGCTTAGTAAGGTGGAGCGATGAGCAGTTCTTC	CASSLVRWSDEQFF
NA	14	TRBV5-1	TRBJ1-4	TGCGCCAGCGGGTCCGGCAGGGAGGGTGAAAAACTGTTTTTT	CASGSGREGEKLFF
NA	13	TRBV12-3/TRBV12-4	TRBJ1-1	TGTGCCAGCAGTTTATGGCCTCCGGGGGGGACTTTCTTT	CASSLWPPGGTFF
NA	14	TRBV28	TRBJ1-4	TGTGCCAGCAGTTTATTGGGGAAAAATGAAAAACTGTTTTTT	CASSLLGKNEKLFF
TRBD1	16	TRBV4-2	TRBJ1-1	TGTGCCAGCAGCCAAACACCCGGGACAGGGGTCACTGAAGCTTTCTTT	CASSQTPGTGVTEAFF
TRBD1	15	TRBV11-2	TRBJ1-2	TGTGCCAGCAGCCCAACAGGGGAATCGACGGGGGGCTACACCTTC	CASSPTGESTGGYTF
NA	13	TRBV6-5	TRBJ1-1	TGTGCCAGCAGCCGAGGGCGTGGGCGATTAGCTTTCTTT	CASSRGRGRLAFF
NA	11	TRBV4-1	TRBJ2-7	TGCGCCAGCAGCCAAGCCTACGAGCAGTACTTC	CASSQAYEQYF